This T cell receptor beta chain was sequenced in a study of shared clonotypes between healthy human individuals. CD4+ cell separation produced CD45RA+ naive and CD45RA-negative memory subsets. A word on this clone: As yet, its antigen is unknown.

Germline V gene sequence: CDR1 MNHNS, CDR2 SASEGT. The CDR3 runs to 14 residues. V was pared by 1 base and J by 2 bases, with 8 bases between. Profiling relied on immunoSEQ multiplex PCR, and the TCRdb table lists in-frame clones only, not all of them. Of 2 million to 3 million clones detected, approximately 92% appear once; the ten largest clones hold over 0.12%. Study results and caveats: Generation of non-shared clonotypes was less probable than generation of clonotypes shared by all four donors.

The sequence came from a man between 18 and 35 years old in good health. Sample: naive CD4+ T cells sorted from blood. Subset noted: CD45RA+ positively selected. This sequence joins TRBV6-1 and TRBJ1-2; D call uncertain. The CDR3 DNA follows: TGTGCCAGCAGTGAAGAGGTATTAAACTATGGCTACACCTTC. Amino acid sequence: CASSEEVLNYGYTF.